This TCR beta chain stems from a study of blood T cell repertoires in COVID-19. Clones were sequenced by immunoSEQ multiplex PCR, and TCRdb holds only the in-frame ones, with some missing. The table lists about 280,000 clones, 85% of them singletons, with 4% to 6% in the top ten. The sample taken for sequencing was peripheral blood. The clonotype comes from a middle-aged man with active or convalescent COVID-19.

The DNA for the CDR3 is TGTGCCAGCAGTTGGTCCGGGATCACCTACGAGCAGTACTTC. It codes for CASSWSGITYEQYF. This chain links TRBV28 with TRBJ2-7, with a possible D match to TRBD2 (5 bases). Germline V lookup: CDR1 MDHEN, CDR2 SYDVKM. V was trimmed by 4 bases and J by 2 bases, leaving 12 bases between them. CDR3 length: 14 residues.